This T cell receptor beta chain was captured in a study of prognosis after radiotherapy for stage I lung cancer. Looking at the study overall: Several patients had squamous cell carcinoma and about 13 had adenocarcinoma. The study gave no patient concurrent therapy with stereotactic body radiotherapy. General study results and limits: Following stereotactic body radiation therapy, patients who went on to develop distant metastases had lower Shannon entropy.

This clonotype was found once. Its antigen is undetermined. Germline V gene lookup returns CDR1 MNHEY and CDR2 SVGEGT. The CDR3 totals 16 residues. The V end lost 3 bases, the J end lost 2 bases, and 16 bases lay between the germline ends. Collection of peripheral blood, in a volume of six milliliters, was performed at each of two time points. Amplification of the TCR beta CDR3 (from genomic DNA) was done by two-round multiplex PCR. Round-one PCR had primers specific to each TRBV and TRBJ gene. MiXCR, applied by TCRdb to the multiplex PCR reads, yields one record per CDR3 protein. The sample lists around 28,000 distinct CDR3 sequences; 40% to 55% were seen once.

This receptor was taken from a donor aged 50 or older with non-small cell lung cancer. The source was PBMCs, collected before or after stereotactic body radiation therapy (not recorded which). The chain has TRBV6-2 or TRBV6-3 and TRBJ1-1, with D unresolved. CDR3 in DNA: TGTGCCAGCAGTTATCCGATTGGGCGGATTAACACTGAAGCTTTCTTT. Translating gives CASSYPIGRINTEAFF.